These 27 T cell receptor beta chains were all obtained from the same sample, sequenced in a study of cytomegalovirus exposure and HLA in healthy donors (dated by TCRdb to the late 2010s). Libraries were constructed by the immunoSEQ multiplex PCR assay. For the multiplex PCR, a mixture combining 60 forward primers for TCR Vbeta segments and 13 reverse primers for TCR Jbeta segments was used. The clones in this table, taken by TCRdb from immuneACCESS, are in-frame only. Not every clone is retained; where verified, under half of the shortfall comes from an unresolved V gene, and the cause of the rest is unknown. In all, the sample holds approximately 81,000 clones, and roughly 83% of those were seen once. The leading ten clones occupy 2.4% of the sample. Sequenced sample: PBMCs. These receptor sequences come from a woman between 50 and 59 years old in good health and CMV-seronegative.

The rearrangement uses TRBV6-4 and TRBJ1-1; the match to TRBD1 covers 10 bases. CDR1 and CDR2 (germline): MRHNA, SNTAGT. This CDR3 contains 13 residues. The ends lost 6 bases at V and 7 bases at J; junction bases unmatched: 5. The CDR3 is CASRGQGSDEAFF. As DNA, the CDR3 is TGTGCCAGCAGGGGACAGGGGAGTGATGAAGCTTTCTTT.

The count of this clone is one. The chain recombines TRBV28 with TRBJ2-3, with a tentative D call TRBD1 (5 bases). V lost 3 bases, J lost 1 base, and 11 bases lay in between. The CDR3 extends over 15 amino acids. The germline CDR1 and CDR2 sequences are MDHEN and SYDVKM. The CDR3 here is CASSFARAGTDTQYF. The CDR3 nucleotides are TGTGCCAGCAGTTTCGCCAGGGCGGGCACAGATACGCAGTATTTT.

The V gene is TRBV28, the J gene TRBJ1-1; 7 bases fit TRBD1. V dropped 4 bases and J dropped 6; count of bases not matched to a gene: 11. This CDR3 spans 15 amino acids. Germline CDR1 and CDR2: MDHEN and SYDVKM. This chain's CDR3 is CASSSSGGPGPEAFF. The CDR3 DNA reads as TGTGCCAGCAGTTCGTCAGGGGGTCCTGGCCCTGAAGCTTTCTTT.

This clone has more than one count but fewer than ten. The genes are TRBV5-1 and TRBJ2-1; D is unclear. The germline V gene has CDR1 SGHRS and CDR2 YFSETQ. This CDR3 is 14 amino acids long. V lost 0 bases and J lost 7, with 11 bases in between. The CDR3 spells CASSLGPGANEQFF. In DNA form, the CDR3 reads TGCGCCAGCAGCTTGGGGCCCGGAGCGAATGAGCAGTTCTTC.

The J gene is TRBJ2-3, the V gene TRBV29-1; a possible D gene is TRBD2 (5 bases). CDR3 length equals 11 residues. Trimming cost V 3 bases and J 6 bases, with 7 bases left between them. Germline loops: CDR1 SQVTM, CDR2 ANQGSEA. The CDR3 bases are TGCAGCGTTGAGCGGGCGGATACGCAGTATTTT. It encodes CSVERADTQYF.

The V gene is TRBV18, the J gene TRBJ2-1; 13 positions agree with TRBD2. The V segment lost 4 bases and the J segment 4 bases; nucleotides outside the gene matches: 1. The CDR3 covers 15 residues. The germline gives CDR1 KGHSH, CDR2 LQKENI. The CDR3 DNA reads TGTGCCAGCTCACAGGGACTAGCGGGATACAATGAGCAGTTCTTC. Its translation is CASSQGLAGYNEQFF.

The chain recombines TRBV6-5 with TRBJ1-2; 9 bases map to TRBD1. CDR3 length equals 15 residues. In germline, CDR1 is MNHEY, CDR2 SVGAGI. V lost 6 bases to trimming and J lost 2 bases; unmatched junction nucleotides: 7. In nucleotides, the CDR3 is TGTGCCAGCAGGAAACAGGGGGCTAGGAACTATGGCTACACCTTC. It specifies CASRKQGARNYGYTF.

This clone was detected only once. The CDR3 bases are TGTGCCAGTAGTATAGAACGAGGGGAGGGTTTGGATCAGCCCCAGCATTTT. Its protein product is CASSIERGEGLDQPQHF. This chain uses TRBV19 with TRBJ1-5; possibly TRBD1 for D (5 bases). The V gene's germline CDR1 is LNHDA and CDR2 SQIVND (reference sequence). The ends were cut back, 0 bases at V and 5 bases at J, with 17 bases in the middle. The CDR3 sequence is 17 residues long.

This sequence joins TRBV5-4 and TRBJ2-5, with D possibly matching TRBD1 (6 bases). The V end lost 2 bases, the J end lost 4 bases, and 9 bases lay between the germline ends. This CDR3 contains 13 residues. CDR1 and CDR2 from the germline V gene are SGHNT and YYREEE (reference sequence). The CDR3: CASSLGGSETQYF. As DNA, the CDR3 is TGTGCCAGCAGCTTAGGGGGATCAGAGACCCAGTACTTC.

J is TRBJ2-5 and V is TRBV11-2; a weak D match, TRBD2 (6 bases). Trimming left V 5 bases short and J 7 bases short, with 14 bases between. CDR3 length: 13 residues. The germline V gene encodes CDR1 SGHAT and CDR2 FQNNGV. The CDR3 coding sequence is TGTGCCAGCAGCAAGGAGCCAGCGGGGACCCAGTACTTC. The encoded protein is CASSKEPAGTQYF.

The chain has TRBV6-6 and TRBJ1-1, with D uncertain. The V end lost 2 bases, the J end lost 7 bases, and 14 bases lay between the germline ends. The CDR3 is 14 residues long. Per germline, CDR1 MNHNY and CDR2 SVGAGI (reference sequence). The CDR3 loop is CASSYTDPPHEAFF. DNA for the CDR3: TGTGCCAGCAGTTACACAGATCCGCCCCATGAAGCTTTCTTT.

This clone was detected only once. A read error may account for a junction end that differs from germline. J is TRBJ2-1 and V is TRBV5-4, with 12 bases aligning to TRBD2. There are 14 residues in the CDR3. In germline, CDR1 is SGHNT, CDR2 YYREEE (reference sequence). The CDR3 DNA follows: TGTGCCAGCAGTTCCCACCCTAGCGGGGGGGCTATGATCTTC. This translates into CASSSHPSGGAMIF.

CDR3 sequence reads: CASSYRQGSNYGYTF. For the CDR3, the DNA is TGTGCCAGCAGTTACAGACAGGGATCTAACTATGGCTACACCTTC. This chain joins TRBV6-5 and TRBJ1-2; 7 positions match TRBD1. Germline trimming cut 2 bases from V and 0 bases from J; bases unmatched to any gene: 3. This CDR3 has 15 amino acids. Germline-derived CDR1 and CDR2 are MNHEY and SVGAGI.

V is TRBV9 and J is TRBJ2-3; TRBD1 is a possible D gene (6 bases). This CDR3 spans 16 amino acids. In germline, CDR1 is SGDLS, CDR2 YYNGEE. V dropped 0 bases and J dropped 4 bases, with 15 bases sitting between them. DNA for the CDR3: TGTGCCAGCAGCGTAGATCCGGGCTCAGGGGCAGATACGCAGTATTTT. Protein: CASSVDPGSGADTQYF.

The chain uses TRBV6-1 and TRBJ2-5, with 9 bases identical to TRBD2. V lost 2 bases, J lost 1 base, and 2 bases stayed unmatched. The CDR3 has 15 residues. Per the germline V gene, CDR1 is MNHNS and CDR2 is SASEGT. Here the CDR3 reads CASSEIAGAQETQYF. In nucleotides, the CDR3 is TGTGCCAGCAGTGAAATAGCGGGAGCCCAAGAGACCCAGTACTTC.

The CDR3 loop is CASSLGGHSTGELFF. For the CDR3, the DNA is TGTGCCAGCAGCTTGGGGGGACACAGCACCGGGGAGCTGTTTTTT. J is TRBJ2-2 and V is TRBV5-5, with D perhaps TRBD1 (6 bases). The CDR3 is 15 amino acids. The V gene lost 0 bases and the J gene lost 4 bases, with 10 bases spanning the gap. Germline V lookup: CDR1 SGHKS, CDR2 YYEKEE (reference sequence).

The genes are TRBV6-1 and TRBJ1-4; D unclear. V lost 6 bases and J 4 bases, leaving 12 bases between the germline ends. The CDR3 runs 14 residues. Germline CDR1 MNHNS, CDR2 SASEGT. The DNA for the CDR3 is TGTGCCAGCAGCGAGGGCAGTCTTAATGAAAAACTGTTTTTT. It yields the protein CASSEGSLNEKLFF.

The chain recombines TRBV29-1 with TRBJ2-1, with D tentatively TRBD2 (6 bases). With 0 bases removed from V and 6 bases from J, the gap between germline ends came to 15 bases. The CDR3 consists of 15 residues. The germline V gene has CDR1 SQVTM and CDR2 ANQGSEA. CDR3 sequence: CSVEEGWGGFNEQFF. As DNA, the CDR3 is TGCAGCGTTGAAGAGGGTTGGGGAGGTTTCAATGAGCAGTTCTTC.

V gene TRBV9 combines with J gene TRBJ2-7; D may be TRBD1 (6 bases). The CDR3 sequence is 16 residues long. V was shortened by 4 bases and J by 1 base, with 18 bases between the two germline ends. CDR1 is SGDLS and CDR2 is YYNGEE in the germline V gene. This CDR3 reads CASSRRATGPSYEQYF. As DNA, the CDR3 is TGTGCCAGCAGCCGCCGCGCGACAGGACCATCCTACGAGCAGTACTTC.

The chain has TRBV9 and TRBJ2-1, with 8 bases aligning to TRBD2. CDR1 SGDLS and CDR2 YYNGEE come from the germline V gene. With V trimmed by 2 bases and J by 5 bases, 6 bases remained unmatched. The CDR3 spans 15 residues. The CDR3 sequence: CASSVFSGVNNEQFF. In nucleotides, the CDR3 is TGTGCCAGCAGCGTGTTTAGCGGGGTAAACAATGAGCAGTTCTTC.

The chain employs TRBV15 and TRBJ2-1, with 7 positions matching TRBD1. Per germline, CDR1 LNHNV and CDR2 YYDKDF (reference sequence). This CDR3 contains 17 residues. V trimming: 4 bases; J trimming: 0 bases; junction bases outside the gene matches: 9. The CDR3 nucleotides are TGTGCCACCAGCACCAGAGGGACAGCCAACTCCTACAATGAGCAGTTCTTC. Translated, it gives CATSTRGTANSYNEQFF.

The V gene is TRBV5-1, the J gene TRBJ1-2; 9 positions match TRBD1. The length of the CDR3 is 15 residues. V dropped 4 bases and J dropped 8; count of bases not matched to a gene: 12. The germline V gene has CDR1 SGHRS and CDR2 YFSETQ. The CDR3 protein is CASSEPGTGPFGYTF. The CDR3 DNA sequence: TGCGCCAGCAGCGAACCCGGGACAGGGCCTTTCGGCTACACCTTC.

In this sample, this clone turned up once. This chain uses TRBV30 with TRBJ1-1, with D possibly being TRBD1 (6 bases). This CDR3 is 12 amino acids long. The V end lost 8 bases, the J end lost 3 bases, and 13 bases lay between the germline ends. Germline V lookup: CDR1 GTSNPN, CDR2 SVGIG (reference sequence). The CDR3 nucleotides read TGTGCCCGCGCGAACAGGGACACTGAAGCTTTCTTT. This sequence encodes CARANRDTEAFF.

The chain joins TRBV18 to TRBJ1-1; tentative D call: TRBD1 (5 bases). In germline, CDR1 is KGHSH, CDR2 LQKENI. The germline V and J ends were trimmed by 7 bases and 0 bases, with 9 bases remaining between them. The CDR3 has 13 amino acids. The CDR3 spells CASCLTVNTEAFF. The CDR3 nucleotides read TGTGCCAGCTGCCTGACAGTGAACACTGAAGCTTTCTTT. The variable domain in full, with the rest retrieved from reference TRBV18 and TRBJ1-1, is NAGVMQNPRHLVRRRGQEARLRCSPMKGHSHVYWYRQLPEEGLKFMVYLQKENIIDESGMPKERFSAEFPKEGPSILRIQQVVRGDSAAYFCASCLTVNTEAFFGQGTRLTVV.

The rearrangement uses TRBV4-1 and TRBJ2-3, with 13 bases lining up with TRBD2. With 5 bases clipped from V and 1 base from J, the junction kept 9 bases outside the gene matches. The CDR3 covers 18 residues. Germline loops: CDR1 MGHRA, CDR2 YSYEKL. Here the CDR3 DNA reads TGCGCCAGCAGCTCCCGACTAGCGGGAGGATTTGGCACAGATACGCAGTATTTT. Encoded protein: CASSSRLAGGFGTDTQYF.

V is TRBV23-1 and J is TRBJ2-5, with TRBD2 as a possible D gene (5 bases). TRBV23-1 is an open reading frame, and its role is uncertain. Trimming stripped 4 bases from V and 3 bases from J, with 15 bases between. This CDR3 spans 15 amino acids. The CDR3 bases are TGCGCCAGCAGTCTCGGAGGTTCGCCCGAAGAGACCCAGTACTTC. This gives the protein CASSLGGSPEETQYF.

This CDR3 is CASSAMTGDGFGGYTF. The DNA for the CDR3 is TGCGCCAGCAGCGCAATGACAGGGGATGGATTCGGGGGCTACACCTTC. V and J are TRBV5-1 and TRBJ1-2, with TRBD1 matching 8 bases. CDR3 length equals 16 residues. The germline CDR1 and CDR2 sequences are SGHRS and YFSETQ. V trimming: 4 bases; J trimming: 8 bases; junction bases outside the gene matches: 16. Drawing the rest from reference TRBV5-1 and TRBJ1-2, the complete variable domain is KAGVTQTPRYLIKTRGQQVTLSCSPISGHRSVSWYQQTPGQGLQFLFEYFSETQRNKGNFPGRFSGRQFSNSRSEMNVSTLELGDSALYLCASSAMTGDGFGGYTFGSGTRLTVV.